These 19 T cell receptor beta chains came from one sample sequenced in a study of T cell changes during pregnancy in multiple sclerosis. TCRdb's table, derived via immunoSEQ multiplex PCR, lists solely in-frame clones and lacks some. Here the sample spans some 81,000 clones, 75% to 90% being singletons. Source: peripheral blood, taken before pregnancy. Receptor source: a female donor with multiple sclerosis, enrolled in a pregnancy study.

The chain employs TRBV19 and TRBJ2-2; D possibly corresponds to TRBD1 (5 bases). CDR1 and CDR2 (germline): LNHDA, SQIVND (reference sequence). The CDR3 loop spans 15 amino acids. Trimming took off 10 bases at V and 8 bases at J, with 23 bases between the two ends. CDR3 nucleotide sequence: TGTGCCACCAGCAGGGCTACTCCCAATAGAGGGGAGCTGTTTTTT. Translated: CATSRATPNRGELFF.

V gene TRBV15 combines with J gene TRBJ2-3; perhaps TRBD1 as D (6 bases). Trimming took off 2 bases at V and 8 bases at J, with 17 bases between the two ends. Germline CDR1 reads LNHNV; CDR2 reads YYDKDF (reference sequence). The CDR3 is 15 amino acids. The DNA of the CDR3 is TGTGCCACCAGCAGATCGCTTGAGGGGGTGGGTACGCAGTATTTT. Translated: CATSRSLEGVGTQYF.

The rearrangement uses TRBV7-2 and TRBJ1-2; tentative D call: TRBD1 (6 bases). Trimming removed 1 base from V and 8 bases from J, with 11 bases in between. This CDR3 contains 13 residues. Germline lookup yields CDR1 SGHTA and CDR2 FQGNSA. The CDR3 DNA reads as TGTGCCAGCAGCTTAGACCCCAGGGGAGGCTACACCTTC. It is translated as CASSLDPRGGYTF.

A word on this clone: At one end the junction does not follow the germline gene, possibly because of a read error. For the CDR3, the DNA is TGTGCCAGCAGTGCGACCGCTAAGCGGCACTTC. This gives the protein CASSATAKRHF. V gene TRBV2 combines with J gene TRBJ2-7, with a weak D call TRBD2 (5 bases). The CDR3 contains 11 residues. Germline CDR1 is SNHLY and CDR2 is FYNNEI.

The chain combines TRBV6-6 with TRBJ1-6; 8 bases align to TRBD1. V shed 4 bases, J shed 8 bases, and the junction held 7 bases outside the gene matches. The length of the CDR3 is 15 residues. CDR1 and CDR2 from the germline V gene are MNHNY and SVGAGI (reference sequence). CDR3 protein: CASSSIGQGDSPLHF. The CDR3 region has the DNA TGTGCCAGCAGTTCCATTGGACAGGGCGATTCACCCCTCCACTTT.

V is TRBV19 and J is TRBJ2-7; 8 nucleotides align to TRBD1. Germline V gene lookup returns CDR1 LNHDA and CDR2 SQIVND (reference sequence). J lost 0 bases, V lost 4 bases, and 5 bases had no gene match. The CDR3 contains 15 residues. The CDR3 DNA follows: TGTGCCAGTAGTACGATCGGGACAGGCTCCTACGAGCAGTACTTC. It codes for CASSTIGTGSYEQYF.

The chain carries TRBV28 and TRBJ1-2; possible D gene TRBD1, 6 bases. Germline V CDR1 and CDR2: MDHEN, SYDVKM. V dropped 6 bases and J dropped 7 bases, with 15 bases sitting between them. This CDR3 is built from 13 residues. For the CDR3, the DNA is TGTGCCAGCAGCCCCGCCTGGACAGCTGGCTACACCTTC. Translated, it gives CASSPAWTAGYTF.

The chain is built from TRBV9 and TRBJ1-4, with D hard to call. CDR1 and CDR2 from the germline V gene are SGDLS and YYNGEE. There are 12 residues in the CDR3. Trimming removed 4 bases from V and 7 bases from J, with 8 bases in between. Here the CDR3 reads CASSPAGEKLFF. CDR3 nucleotides: TGTGCCAGCAGCCCCGCGGGTGAAAAACTGTTTTTT. The whole variable domain, remainder taken from reference TRBV9 and TRBJ1-4, is DSGVTQTPKHLITATGQRVTLRCSPRSGDLSVYWYQQSLDQGLQFLIQYYNGEERAKGNILERFSAQQFPDLHSELNLSSLELGDSALYFCASSPAGEKLFFGSGTQLSVL.

This sequence joins TRBV5-1 and TRBJ1-2, with D possibly matching TRBD1 (6 bases). Germline loops: CDR1 SGHRS, CDR2 YFSETQ. CDR3 length: 16 amino acids. Trimming stripped 1 base from V and 8 bases from J, with 21 bases between. The CDR3 here is CASSLRITGTGWGYTF. In DNA, the CDR3 is TGCGCCAGCAGCTTGAGAATCACAGGGACGGGATGGGGCTACACCTTC.

The chain links TRBV4-1 to TRBJ1-1; D is undetermined. V lost 5 bases and J 4 bases, leaving 14 bases between the germline ends. The CDR3 runs 14 residues. CDR1 is MGHRA, CDR2 YSYEKL, per germline. The CDR3 sequence: CASSTSPVGTEAFF. Here the CDR3 DNA reads TGCGCCAGCAGCACCTCACCGGTTGGCACTGAAGCTTTCTTT.

V gene TRBV2 combines with J gene TRBJ1-5; no definite D call. Germline CDR1 SNHLY, CDR2 FYNNEI. This CDR3 has 14 residues. V was shortened by 6 bases and J by 5 bases, with 14 bases between the two germline ends. The CDR3 loop is CASSLVAVDQPQHF. CDR3 coding DNA: TGTGCCAGCAGCTTGGTGGCGGTCGATCAGCCCCAGCATTTT. Variable domain in full (rest from reference TRBV2 and TRBJ1-5): EPEVTQTPSHQVTQMGQEVILRCVPISNHLYFYWYRQILGQKVEFLVSFYNNEISEKSEIFDDQFSVERPDGSNFTLKIRSTKLEDSAMYFCASSLVAVDQPQHFGDGTRLSIL.

The DNA for the CDR3 is TGCAGTGCATCAGATCAGGGAAAACTGTTTTTT. Translated, it gives CSASDQGKLFF. This chain uses TRBV20-1 with TRBJ1-4, with D tentatively TRBD1 (5 bases). This CDR3 spans 11 amino acids. CDR1 DFQATT and CDR2 SNEGSKA come from the germline V gene (reference sequence). With 6 bases removed from V and 10 bases from J, the gap between germline ends came to 12 bases.

The chain joins TRBV18 to TRBJ1-1, with TRBD1 identical over 9 bases. With V trimmed by 2 bases and J by 6 bases, 22 bases remained unmatched. Germline V gives CDR1 KGHSH, CDR2 LQKENI. The CDR3 sequence is 20 residues long. The CDR3 DNA sequence: TGTGCCAGCTCACCAAACCTTTTGCGGGGACAGGGAACGGGAACGGCTGAAGCTTTCTTT. This gives the protein CASSPNLLRGQGTGTAEAFF.

This clone was observed a single time. The chain couples TRBV18 to TRBJ1-1; D call uncertain. The V end lost 2 bases, the J end lost 0 bases, and 4 bases lay between the germline ends. The CDR3 has 13 amino acids. CDR1 is KGHSH and CDR2 is LQKENI in the germline V gene. CDR3 sequence: CASSPNMNTEAFF. For the CDR3, the DNA is TGTGCCAGCTCACCAAACATGAACACTGAAGCTTTCTTT.

The chain carries TRBV13 and TRBJ1-1; D is possibly TRBD1 (5 bases). Germline CDR1 and CDR2: PRHDT and FYEKMQ (reference sequence). The CDR3 runs to 12 residues. Trimming took 5 bases from V and 8 from J, leaving 12 bases between them. The DNA for the CDR3 is TGTGCCAGCAGCGGGCGGGACGTGGAAGCTTTCTTT. Its translation: CASSGRDVEAFF. The whole variable domain, remainder taken from reference TRBV13 and TRBJ1-1, is AAGVIQSPRHLIKEKRETATLKCYPIPRHDTVYWYQQGPGQDPQFLISFYEKMQSDKGSIPDRFSAQQFSDYHSELNMSSLELGDSALYFCASSGRDVEAFFGQGTRLTVV.

This sequence joins TRBV6-5 and TRBJ1-2; 7 nucleotides align to TRBD1. The CDR3 contains 13 residues. V lost 6 bases to trimming and J lost 2 bases; unmatched junction nucleotides: 3. CDR1 and CDR2 from the germline V gene are MNHEY and SVGAGI. CDR3 nucleotide sequence: TGTGCCAGCAGGTCACAGGGGAACTATGGCTACACCTTC. This codes for CASRSQGNYGYTF.

The genes are TRBV27 and TRBJ1-5; the D is unclear. Looked up from germline, CDR1 is MNHEY and CDR2 is SMNVEV (reference sequence). Trimming removed 1 base from V and 7 bases from J, with 8 bases in between. The CDR3 extends over 13 amino acids. CDR3 in DNA: TGTGCCAGCAGTTTATGGGCGGGACAGCCCCAGCATTTT. Its protein is CASSLWAGQPQHF.

The chain employs TRBV5-1 and TRBJ2-3, with 7 positions matching TRBD2. CDR1 SGHRS and CDR2 YFSETQ come from the germline V gene. Germline trimming cut 4 bases from V and 12 bases from J; bases unmatched to any gene: 11. The CDR3 spans 13 residues. The CDR3 DNA is TGCGCCAGCAGCCCCACGGGACCGGGAGGACAGTATTTT. Translating gives CASSPTGPGGQYF.

V is TRBV28 and J is TRBJ2-1; tentatively, D is TRBD2 (5 bases). This CDR3 has 16 amino acids. Germline loops: CDR1 MDHEN, CDR2 SYDVKM. Trimming removed 4 bases from V and 9 bases from J, with 22 bases in between. CDR3 nucleotide sequence: TGTGCCAGCAGTTCACCCCTGGAGAGGGTTCGGCGTGAGCAGTTCTTC. Its translation is CASSSPLERVRREQFF.